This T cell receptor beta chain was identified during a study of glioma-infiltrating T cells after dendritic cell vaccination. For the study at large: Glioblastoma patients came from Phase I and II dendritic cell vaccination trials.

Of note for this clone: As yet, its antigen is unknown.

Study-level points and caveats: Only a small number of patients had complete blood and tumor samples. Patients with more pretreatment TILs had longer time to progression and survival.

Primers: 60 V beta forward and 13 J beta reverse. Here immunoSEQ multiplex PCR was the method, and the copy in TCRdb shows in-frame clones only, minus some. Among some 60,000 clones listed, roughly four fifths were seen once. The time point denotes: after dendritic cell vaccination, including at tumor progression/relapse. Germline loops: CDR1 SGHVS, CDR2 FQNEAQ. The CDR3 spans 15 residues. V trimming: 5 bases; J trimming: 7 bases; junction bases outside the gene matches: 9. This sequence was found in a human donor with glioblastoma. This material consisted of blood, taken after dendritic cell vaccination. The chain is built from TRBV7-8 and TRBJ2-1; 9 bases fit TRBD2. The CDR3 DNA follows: TGTGCCAGCAGCCATACTGGTAGCGGGGGAAATGAGCAGTTCTTC. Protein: CASSHTGSGGNEQFF.